The 30 T cell receptor beta chains listed next were all sequenced from one sample in a study of OX40 agonist ivuxolimab in advanced cancers. Sequenced by immunoSEQ multiplex PCR; TCRdb stores in-frame clones only, minus some. This table holds under 20,000 clones, 83% found once. The sequencing used CD4+ or CD8+ T cells sorted from blood, collected in a trial of the OX40 agonist ivuxolimab. The receptors stem from an adult with an advanced solid tumor such as melanoma, head and neck, liver or kidney cancer.

This chain connects TRBV7-9 to TRBJ1-6, with D unresolved. The V end was cut by 5 bases, the J end by 6 bases, with 11 bases between. Germline V gene lookup returns CDR1 SEHNR and CDR2 FQNEAQ (reference sequence). The CDR3 runs 14 residues. CDR3 sequence reads: CASSSGRGNSPLHF. The CDR3 DNA reads TGTGCCAGCAGCAGTGGACGGGGTAATTCACCCCTCCACTTT.

The V gene is TRBV10-3, the J gene TRBJ2-7; a possible D gene is TRBD2 (6 bases). The CDR3 length is 15 residues. V was pared by 5 bases and J by 0 bases, with 14 bases between. Germline loops: CDR1 ENHRY, CDR2 SYGVKD. Here the CDR3 DNA reads TGTGCCATCAGTTTGGGGGGACGGGCCTCCTACGAGCAGTACTTC. This codes for CAISLGGRASYEQYF.

This clone ranks as medium-sized. The genes are TRBV2 and TRBJ2-7, with D possibly being TRBD1 or TRBD2 (6 bases each). Trimming shortened V by 11 bases and J by 2 bases, and 13 bases separated the two germline ends. Germline CDR1 is SNHLY and CDR2 is FYNNEI. CDR3 length: 12 residues. The CDR3 spells CAGGGEAYEQYF. CDR3 DNA: TGTGCCGGAGGGGGAGAAGCCTACGAGCAGTACTTC.

The chain links TRBV29-1 to TRBJ1-5; 9 bases fit TRBD1. The V and J ends lost 3 bases and 4 bases, in that order; junction bases with no gene match: 4. The CDR3 sequence is 14 residues long. The germline CDR1 and CDR2 sequences are SQVTM and ANQGSEA. This chain's CDR3 is CSVEETGGNQPQHF. CDR3 sequence (DNA): TGCAGCGTTGAGGAGACAGGGGGGAATCAGCCCCAGCATTTT.

J is TRBJ1-3 and V is TRBV7-3; D perhaps matches TRBD1 (5 bases). Germline CDR1 is SGHTA and CDR2 is FQGTGA. CDR3 size: 16 residues. The ends were cut back, 4 bases at V and 2 bases at J, with 15 bases in the middle. The DNA of the CDR3 is TGTGCCAGCAGCTCTCCGGGACGGAACCCTGGAAACACCATATATTTT. This codes for CASSSPGRNPGNTIYF.

The gene calls are TRBV23-1 and TRBJ2-2; D may be TRBD2 (7 bases). TRBV23-1 is identified as an open reading frame with a role that is uncertain. V lost 0 bases, J lost 0 bases, and 11 bases lay in between. This CDR3 has 17 residues. The CDR3 loop is CASSQSGGQTNTGELFF. The CDR3 DNA is TGCGCCAGCAGTCAATCGGGGGGGCAAACGAACACCGGGGAGCTGTTTTTT.

The V call is TRBV7-9, the J call TRBJ1-1; no clear D. Germline V gene lookup returns CDR1 SEHNR and CDR2 FQNEAQ (reference sequence). This CDR3 is built from 13 residues. The V end lost 5 bases, the J end lost 2 bases, and 9 bases lay between the germline ends. The CDR3 loop reads CASSLGINTEAFF. The CDR3 DNA sequence: TGTGCCAGCAGCCTGGGCATAAACACTGAAGCTTTCTTT.

The chain couples TRBV4-2 to TRBJ1-5; 7 positions match TRBD1. CDR3 size: 13 residues. CDR1 is LGHNA, CDR2 YNFKEQ, per germline. The trim removed 1 base at V and 12 bases at J, leaving 6 bases unmatched. The CDR3 DNA sequence: TGTGCCAGCAGCCAAGCTCAGGGGGGGGACCAGCATTTT. Translation gives CASSQAQGGDQHF.

The rearrangement uses TRBV18 and TRBJ1-1; 7 bases map to TRBD1. The length of the CDR3 is 14 residues. Germline lookup yields CDR1 KGHSH and CDR2 LQKENI. The J segment lost 8 bases and the V segment lost 1 base, leaving 7 bases of the junction unmatched. CDR3 sequence (DNA): TGTGCCAGCTCACCACTTGGGACAGTCCCCGAAGCTTTCTTT. Its translation is CASSPLGTVPEAFF.

The sample holds one count of this clone. This sequence joins TRBV28 and TRBJ1-3; the match to TRBD1 covers 7 bases. The CDR3 extends over 18 amino acids. The J segment lost 0 bases and the V segment lost 4 bases, leaving 12 bases of the junction unmatched. The germline V gene has CDR1 MDHEN and CDR2 SYDVKM. CDR3 region: CASSSIMTGFRSGNTIYF. For the CDR3, the DNA is TGTGCCAGCAGTTCGATTATGACAGGGTTTCGCTCTGGAAACACCATATATTTT.

This clone was seen once. V gene TRBV5-6 combines with J gene TRBJ2-5; no clear D. The germline V gene has CDR1 SGHDT and CDR2 YYEEEE. V shed 7 bases and J shed 2 bases, with 12 bases lying between them. The CDR3 has 13 residues. The DNA of the CDR3 is TGTGCCAGCCAACCAGACTCTCAAGAGACCCAGTACTTC. It translates to CASQPDSQETQYF.

The CDR3, as DNA: TGTGCCAGCTCACCAGGTGGGACTAGCGGGAATTACTACGAGCAGTACTTC. Amino acids: CASSPGGTSGNYYEQYF. V and J are TRBV18 and TRBJ2-7; 13 bases map to TRBD2. CDR1 and CDR2 (germline): KGHSH, LQKENI. This CDR3 has 17 amino acids. Trimming cost V 2 bases and J 3 bases; bases outside gene matches: 7.

The chain is built from TRBV4-1 and TRBJ2-7; a possible D gene is TRBD1 (5 bases). This CDR3 has 16 residues. Germline V CDR1 and CDR2: MGHRA, YSYEKL. V was clipped by 1 base and J by 0 bases, with 13 bases between them. The CDR3 reads CASSQGRGLSSYEQYF. DNA of the CDR3: TGCGCCAGCAGCCAAGGAAGGGGCCTAAGCTCCTACGAGCAGTACTTC.

Regarding this clone: In the same sample, other DNA sequences code for this CDR3. The chain carries TRBV7-9 and TRBJ2-5, with D unclear. With 3 bases removed from V and 3 bases from J, the gap between germline ends came to 5 bases. Germline V gene data show CDR1 as SEHNR and CDR2 as FQNEAQ (reference sequence). The CDR3 contains 12 residues. The chain's CDR3 is CASSLAEETQYF. CDR3 sequence (DNA): TGTGCCAGCAGCTTGGCCGAAGAGACCCAGTACTTC.

At least ten counts were recorded for this clone. Other DNA variants within this sample encode the same CDR3. V and J are TRBV6-5 and TRBJ2-2; D ambiguous. V lost 2 bases, J lost 0 bases, and 10 bases lay in between. CDR3 length equals 16 residues. CDR1 and CDR2 from the germline V gene are MNHEY and SVGAGI. CDR3 coding DNA: TGTGCCAGCAGTTACCGCCCACCTTCGAACACCGGGGAGCTGTTTTTT. This translates into CASSYRPPSNTGELFF.

This clone was detected only once. The chain employs TRBV6-5 and TRBJ1-1, with D unclear. The CDR3 is 12 amino acids. Trimming removed 6 bases at V and 0 bases at J, with 5 bases between. Germline assignment: CDR1 MNHEY and CDR2 SVGAGI. CDR3 protein: CASSTLNTEAFF. In DNA form, the CDR3 reads TGTGCCAGCAGCACCTTGAACACTGAAGCTTTCTTT.

The CDR3 bases are TGTGCTAGTAGGTGGGGCACCGGCACTGAAGCTTTCTTT. It specifies CASRWGTGTEAFF. The chain uses TRBV7-2 and TRBJ1-1; tentative D call: TRBD1 (5 bases). There are 13 residues in the CDR3. Per germline, CDR1 SGHTA and CDR2 FQGNSA.

The chain recombines TRBV6-5 with TRBJ2-7; weak D call: TRBD1 (6 bases). Trimming stripped 5 bases from V and 4 bases from J, with 9 bases between. Germline assignment: CDR1 MNHEY and CDR2 SVGAGI. The CDR3 spans 12 residues. This chain's CDR3 is CASSPTGYEQYF. The CDR3 DNA reads TGTGCCAGCAGTCCGACAGGATACGAGCAGTACTTC.

The chain carries TRBV9 and TRBJ2-7; 7 nucleotides line up with TRBD2. J lost 5 bases, V lost 2 bases, and 10 bases had no gene match. The CDR3 covers 15 residues. CDR1 and CDR2 (germline): SGDLS, YYNGEE. The CDR3 region has the DNA TGTGCCAGCAGCGTCGGGGGGTTAATCGACCACGAGCAGTACTTC. Translating gives CASSVGGLIDHEQYF.

The DNA of the CDR3 is TGCAGCGTCGAGAGAGAGTTTCCCTACGAGCAGTACTTC. Amino acids: CSVEREFPYEQYF. The chain combines TRBV29-1 with TRBJ2-7; D unclear. This CDR3 is built from 13 residues. Trimming took off 6 bases at V and 2 bases at J, with 14 bases between the two ends. Germline assignment: CDR1 SQVTM and CDR2 ANQGSEA.

The rearrangement links TRBV6-6 to TRBJ1-5, with 7 bases that match TRBD1. The V gene's germline CDR1 is MNHNY and CDR2 SVGAGI (reference sequence). V shed 5 bases and J 6 bases; nucleotides not matched to a gene: 7. CDR3 length: 14 amino acids. CDR3 sequence reads: CASSPTGAGQPQHF. Here the CDR3 DNA reads TGTGCCAGCAGTCCCACAGGGGCCGGTCAGCCCCAGCATTTT.

The chain has TRBV27 and TRBJ1-4; D perhaps matches TRBD1 (5 bases). The CDR3 runs 13 residues. Germline lookup yields CDR1 MNHEY and CDR2 SMNVEV (reference sequence). V was pared by 4 bases and J by 6 bases, with 9 bases between. The CDR3 loop is CASSSEGDEKLFF. The CDR3 region has the DNA TGTGCCAGCAGTTCGGAAGGGGATGAAAAACTGTTTTTT.

This clone was counted between two and nine times. The rearrangement links TRBV21-1 to TRBJ2-7; TRBD2 was called by the table and not checked on the DNA. TRBV21-1 is designated a pseudogene. This CDR3 contains 15 residues. The DNA for the CDR3 is TGTGCCAGCAGACCGGGACTAGCGGGTGCCTACGAGCAGTACTTC. Translating gives CASRPGLAGAYEQYF.

This clone was counted a few times. This chain uses TRBV6-1 with TRBJ2-7, with TRBD2 matching 7 bases. Germline V gene lookup returns CDR1 MNHNS and CDR2 SASEGT. Trimming cost V 6 bases and J 7 bases; bases outside gene matches: 6. This CDR3 comprises 12 residues. The CDR3 sequence is CASRWGGPEQYF. CDR3 sequence (DNA): TGTGCCAGCAGGTGGGGGGGACCTGAGCAGTACTTC.

This clone was counted between two and nine times. This chain connects TRBV11-2 to TRBJ1-3; no definite D call. The germline V gene has CDR1 SGHAT and CDR2 FQNNGV. Trimming cost V 4 bases and J 7 bases, with 8 bases left between them. The CDR3 extends over 12 amino acids. CDR3 amino acids: CASSSYSNTIYF. For the CDR3, the DNA is TGTGCCAGCAGCTCCTACAGCAACACCATATATTTT.

The chain couples TRBV14 to TRBJ1-2; perhaps TRBD1 as D (5 bases). Germline values: CDR1 SGHDN, CDR2 FVKESK. The CDR3 runs 14 residues. The V end was cut by 1 base, the J end by 3 bases, with 9 bases between. For the CDR3, the DNA is TGTGCCAGCAGCCAAGGTACAGGCTACTATGGCTACACCTTC. Amino acid sequence: CASSQGTGYYGYTF.

The V and J genes are TRBV6-6 and TRBJ2-7; D is ambiguous. This CDR3 has 11 amino acids. CDR1 MNHNY and CDR2 SVGAGI come from the germline V gene (reference sequence). The V end lost 1 base, the J end lost 3 bases, and 1 base lay between the germline ends. CDR3 sequence reads: CASSYFYEQYF. CDR3 coding DNA: TGTGCCAGCAGTTACTTCTACGAGCAGTACTTC.

The CDR3 protein is CASSSYRTASNQPQHF. CDR3 DNA: TGTGCCAGCAGCTCATATCGGACAGCTAGCAATCAGCCCCAGCATTTT. The chain joins TRBV5-5 to TRBJ1-5; the D gene is possibly TRBD1 (6 bases). Germline V gene lookup returns CDR1 SGHKS and CDR2 YYEKEE (reference sequence). The CDR3 is 16 residues long. Trimming stripped 3 bases from V and 0 bases from J, with 13 bases between.

The chain is built from TRBV27 and TRBJ1-5; the D gene is possibly TRBD1 (5 bases). V lost 4 bases and J 3 bases, leaving 7 bases between the germline ends. The CDR3 runs to 13 residues. Germline-derived CDR1 and CDR2 are MNHEY and SMNVEV (reference sequence). DNA of the CDR3: TGTGCCAGCAGTTCAGGGTACAATCAGCCCCAGCATTTT. Translation gives CASSSGYNQPQHF.

The rearrangement links TRBV5-1 to TRBJ2-3; 8 nucleotides match TRBD1. The CDR3 has 15 amino acids. Germline trimming cut 1 base from V and 1 base from J; bases unmatched to any gene: 2. Germline V gives CDR1 SGHRS, CDR2 YFSETQ. As DNA, the CDR3 is TGCGCCAGCAGCTTGCCGGGACAGGGCACAGATACGCAGTATTTT. Its protein is CASSLPGQGTDTQYF.